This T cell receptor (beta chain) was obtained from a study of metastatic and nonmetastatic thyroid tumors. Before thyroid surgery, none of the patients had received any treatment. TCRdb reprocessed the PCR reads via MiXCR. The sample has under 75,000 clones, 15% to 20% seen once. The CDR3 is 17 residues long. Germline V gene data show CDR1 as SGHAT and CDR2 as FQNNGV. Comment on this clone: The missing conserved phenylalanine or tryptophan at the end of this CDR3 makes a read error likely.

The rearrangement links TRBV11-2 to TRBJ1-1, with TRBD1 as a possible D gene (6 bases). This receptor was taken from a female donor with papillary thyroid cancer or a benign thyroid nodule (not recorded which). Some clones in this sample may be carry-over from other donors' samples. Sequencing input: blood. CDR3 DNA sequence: TGTGCTAGCAGCTCACTTAAACTCGGACAGCCGAACACTGAAGCTTTCTAT. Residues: CASSSLKLGQPNTEAFY.